One and the same sample provided the 21 T cell receptor beta chains below, sequenced in a study of shared clonotypes between healthy human individuals. The method was immunoSEQ multiplex PCR; TCRdb's version includes in-frame clones alone and lacks a portion of them. In the table there are millions of clones, 90% to 95% of which are singletons. Source material: naive CD4+ T cells sorted from blood. Indicated subset: CD45RA+ positively selected. The receptor source for this set is a man aged 18 to 30 in good health.

The rearrangement links TRBV6-5 to TRBJ1-1; 8 bases fit TRBD1. Germline V gene data show CDR1 as MNHEY and CDR2 as SVGAGI. The CDR3 is 14 residues long. J lost 4 bases, V lost 4 bases, and 5 bases had no gene match. CDR3 DNA: TGTGCCAGCAGTTTACAGGGGGTGGCCACTGAAGCTTTCTTT. Translation gives CASSLQGVATEAFF.

The J gene is TRBJ1-4, the V gene TRBV2, with no clear D. V lost 2 bases to trimming and J lost 3 bases, with 10 bases between them. Looked up from germline, CDR1 is SNHLY and CDR2 is FYNNEI. This CDR3 is 15 amino acids long. The CDR3 region is CASSEYGRPNEKLFF. The CDR3 nucleotides are TGTGCCAGCAGTGAATACGGGAGACCTAATGAAAAACTGTTTTTT.

J is TRBJ1-4 and V is TRBV5-4, with 8 bases fitting TRBD1. Germline V gene data show CDR1 as SGHNT and CDR2 as YYREEE (reference sequence). The CDR3 loop spans 15 amino acids. After removal of 1 base from V and 7 bases from J, the junction contained 6 bases not matched to a gene. The CDR3 DNA reads TGTGCCAGCAGCTTGAAGGACAGGGTGCCTGAAAAACTGTTTTTT. Translated: CASSLKDRVPEKLFF.

The CDR3 sequence is CASTATAGGLGRYGYTF. CDR3 coding DNA: TGTGCCAGCACCGCAACGGCAGGGGGCCTCGGTCGATATGGCTACACCTTC. V gene TRBV2 combines with J gene TRBJ1-2; 8 bases agree with TRBD1. The CDR3 runs 17 residues. Germline-derived CDR1 and CDR2 are SNHLY and FYNNEI. The V and J ends lost 7 bases and 5 bases, in that order; junction bases with no gene match: 18.

CDR3: CASSLGQVKEETQYF. The CDR3 DNA sequence: TGTGCCAGCAGCTTAGGTCAGGTGAAGGAAGAGACCCAGTACTTC. The V and J genes are TRBV7-8 and TRBJ2-5; no reliable D call. CDR1 is SGHVS, CDR2 FQNEAQ, per germline. The CDR3 is made up of 15 amino acids. Trimming removed 1 base at V and 3 bases at J, with 12 bases between.

The table lists this clone with many counts. This chain uses TRBV18 with TRBJ2-7; D unclear. Trimming shortened V by 0 bases and J by 5 bases, and 5 bases separated the two germline ends. This CDR3 is 12 amino acids long. The germline CDR1 and CDR2 sequences are KGHSH and LQKENI. The CDR3 DNA reads TGTGCCAGCTCACCACCGGTCCACGAGCAGTACTTC. Translated: CASSPPVHEQYF.

As for this clone: One end of the junction varies from germline; a read error may be responsible. The chain is built from TRBV6-1 and TRBJ1-2, with TRBD1 matching 9 bases. Germline loops: CDR1 MNHNS, CDR2 SASEGT. The CDR3 is made up of 16 amino acids. CDR3 loop: CASSQAGTGRGYGYTF. CDR3 nucleotides: TGTGCCAGCAGTCAAGCCGGGACAGGGAGAGGCTATGGCTACACCTTC.

In the case of this clone: Other DNA sequences in the sample encode the same CDR3. Here the CDR3 reads CASSLAGANVLTF. The CDR3, as DNA: TGTGCCAGCAGCTTAGCTGGGGCCAACGTCCTGACTTTC. The chain has TRBV7-2 and TRBJ2-6; D not certain. CDR3 length equals 13 residues. In germline, CDR1 is SGHTA, CDR2 FQGNSA. V gave up 0 bases and J gave up 3 bases, with 0 bases separating them.

V is TRBV2 and J is TRBJ1-4, with TRBD1 matching 7 bases. CDR1 is SNHLY, CDR2 FYNNEI, per germline. V was clipped by 6 bases and J by 5 bases; unmatched bases: 6. The CDR3 runs to 14 residues. For the CDR3, the DNA is TGTGCCAGCAGGACTGACAGGGCCAATGAAAAACTGTTTTTT. Protein product: CASRTDRANEKLFF. Full variable domain (outside the CDR3, taken from reference TRBV2 and TRBJ1-4): EPEVTQTPSHQVTQMGQEVILRCVPISNHLYFYWYRQILGQKVEFLVSFYNNEISEKSEIFDDQFSVERPDGSNFTLKIRSTKLEDSAMYFCASRTDRANEKLFFGSGTQLSVL.

V and J are TRBV7-2 and TRBJ2-5; 7 bases map to TRBD1. The CDR3 runs to 13 residues. Germline-derived CDR1 and CDR2 are SGHTA and FQGNSA. Trimming took 8 bases from V and 6 from J; bases not matched to a gene: 9. The CDR3 sequence is CASGKEQGKTQYF. CDR3 in DNA: TGTGCCAGCGGCAAAGAACAGGGGAAGACCCAGTACTTC.

The V and J genes are TRBV6-1 and TRBJ2-7, with 9 bases fitting TRBD1. The junction had 7 bases not matched to a gene; V was cut back by 5 bases and J by 2 bases. From germline, CDR1 is MNHNS and CDR2 SASEGT. The CDR3 runs 15 residues. CDR3 amino acids: CASSSKGTGTYEQYF. CDR3 DNA sequence: TGTGCCAGCAGTTCAAAGGGGACAGGGACCTACGAGCAGTACTTC.

This CDR3 reads CASSTDRGLQGTEAFF. CDR3 DNA: TGTGCCAGCTCCACGGACAGGGGGCTTCAGGGGACTGAAGCTTTCTTT. The V call is TRBV18, the J call TRBJ1-1, with TRBD1 matching over 11 bases. Germline CDR1 reads KGHSH; CDR2 reads LQKENI. The CDR3 has 16 residues. Trimming took 6 bases from V and 5 from J; bases not matched to a gene: 11.

The chain employs TRBV11-2 and TRBJ2-2, with 8 nucleotides matching TRBD1. J gave up 4 bases and V 6 bases, and 13 bases lay outside the gene matches. The germline V gene encodes CDR1 SGHAT and CDR2 FQNNGV. This CDR3 is 17 amino acids long. This chain's CDR3 is CASRYKPGTGGTGELFF. The CDR3, as DNA: TGTGCCAGCAGATATAAACCCGGGACAGGAGGCACCGGGGAGCTGTTTTTT.

V gene TRBV30 combines with J gene TRBJ1-5; D unresolved. The CDR3 has 16 amino acids. V was shortened by 0 bases and J by 0 bases, with 12 bases between the two germline ends. Looked up from germline, CDR1 is GTSNPN and CDR2 is SVGIG (reference sequence). CDR3 amino acids: CAWSVGNVFSNQPQHF. CDR3 DNA: TGTGCCTGGAGTGTGGGTAACGTCTTTAGCAATCAGCCCCAGCATTTT.

As to this clone: Other DNA sequences in this specimen translate into the identical CDR3. The CDR3 reads CAWSVPTSGSYEQYF. CDR3 in DNA: TGTGCCTGGAGTGTACCGACTAGCGGGAGCTACGAGCAGTACTTC. The chain employs TRBV30 and TRBJ2-7; the match to TRBD2 covers 12 bases. In germline, CDR1 is GTSNPN, CDR2 SVGIG (reference sequence). The CDR3 totals 15 residues. V shed 0 bases and J 3 bases; nucleotides not matched to a gene: 3. Based on the CDR3 plus reference TRBV30 and TRBJ2-7, the full variable domain is SQTIHQWPATLVQPVGSPLSLECTVEGTSNPNLYWYRQAAGRGLQLLFYSVGIGQISSEVPQNLSASRPQDRQFILSSKKLLLSDSGFYLCAWSVPTSGSYEQYFGPGTRLTVT.

The rearrangement joins TRBV4-1 to TRBJ1-6, with D perhaps TRBD1 (5 bases). Trimming removed 6 bases at V and 3 bases at J, with 12 bases between. Per germline, CDR1 MGHRA and CDR2 YSYEKL. CDR3 size: 15 residues. CDR3 DNA: TGCGCCAGCAGGGACTCAGGGAACTATAATTCACCCCTCCACTTT. It codes for CASRDSGNYNSPLHF.

The chain is built from TRBV10-3 and TRBJ2-7; 7 nucleotides line up with TRBD2. The CDR3 spans 12 residues. V dropped 9 bases and J dropped 1; count of bases not matched to a gene: 3. Germline-derived CDR1 and CDR2 are ENHRY and SYGVKD. As DNA, the CDR3 is TGTGCCATGGGGGGGTTGTCCTACGAGCAGTACTTC. Protein sequence: CAMGGLSYEQYF.

This rearrangement joins TRBV2 to TRBJ2-7; the match to TRBD2 covers 7 bases. The CDR3 has 14 amino acids. V lost 6 bases, J lost 7 bases, and 12 bases stayed unmatched. CDR1 and CDR2 from the germline V gene are SNHLY and FYNNEI. CDR3 sequence: CASRSSHSSGEQYF. Here the CDR3 DNA reads TGTGCCAGCAGGTCCAGCCACAGTAGCGGGGAGCAGTACTTC.

In its sample, this clone was seen a few times. The J gene is TRBJ1-2, the V gene TRBV30; no definite D call. CDR1 is GTSNPN, CDR2 SVGIG, per germline (reference sequence). This CDR3 is built from 13 residues. V dropped 1 base and J dropped 1 base, with 7 bases sitting between them. This chain's CDR3 is CAWSEANNYGYTF. The CDR3 DNA sequence: TGTGCCTGGAGTGAGGCCAATAACTATGGCTACACCTTC.

Notes on this clone: The sample has other DNA sequences that encode this CDR3 too. This chain links TRBV28 with TRBJ1-1; a possible D gene is TRBD1 (5 bases). V was pared by 2 bases and J by 1 base, with 5 bases between. CDR1 and CDR2 (germline): MDHEN, SYDVKM. This CDR3 is 13 amino acids long. The CDR3: CASSLGGNTEAFF. The CDR3 DNA follows: TGTGCCAGCAGTTTAGGGGGGAACACTGAAGCTTTCTTT.

The V and J genes are TRBV11-2 and TRBJ2-5, with D perhaps matching TRBD1 (6 bases). The CDR3 totals 16 residues. Trimming left V 3 bases short and J 8 bases short, with 22 bases between. The germline CDR1 and CDR2 sequences are SGHAT and FQNNGV. CDR3 protein: CASSFYGGQTRETQYF. The CDR3 DNA is TGTGCCAGCAGCTTTTACGGCGGACAGACAAGAGAAACCCAGTACTTC.